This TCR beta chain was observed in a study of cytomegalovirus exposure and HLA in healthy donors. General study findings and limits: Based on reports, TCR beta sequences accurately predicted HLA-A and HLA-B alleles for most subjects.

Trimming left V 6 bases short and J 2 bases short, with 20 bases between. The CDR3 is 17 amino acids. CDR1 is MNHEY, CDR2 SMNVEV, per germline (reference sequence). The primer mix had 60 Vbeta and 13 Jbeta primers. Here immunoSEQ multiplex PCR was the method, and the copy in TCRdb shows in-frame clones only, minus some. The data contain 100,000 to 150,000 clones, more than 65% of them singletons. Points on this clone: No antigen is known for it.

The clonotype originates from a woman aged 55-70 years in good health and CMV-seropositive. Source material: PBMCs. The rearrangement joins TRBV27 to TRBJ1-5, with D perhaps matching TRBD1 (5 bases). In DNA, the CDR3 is TGTGCCAGCAGCTACTTACAGGTCAATGGGGGCAATCAGCCCCAGCATTTT. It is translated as CASSYLQVNGGNQPQHF.